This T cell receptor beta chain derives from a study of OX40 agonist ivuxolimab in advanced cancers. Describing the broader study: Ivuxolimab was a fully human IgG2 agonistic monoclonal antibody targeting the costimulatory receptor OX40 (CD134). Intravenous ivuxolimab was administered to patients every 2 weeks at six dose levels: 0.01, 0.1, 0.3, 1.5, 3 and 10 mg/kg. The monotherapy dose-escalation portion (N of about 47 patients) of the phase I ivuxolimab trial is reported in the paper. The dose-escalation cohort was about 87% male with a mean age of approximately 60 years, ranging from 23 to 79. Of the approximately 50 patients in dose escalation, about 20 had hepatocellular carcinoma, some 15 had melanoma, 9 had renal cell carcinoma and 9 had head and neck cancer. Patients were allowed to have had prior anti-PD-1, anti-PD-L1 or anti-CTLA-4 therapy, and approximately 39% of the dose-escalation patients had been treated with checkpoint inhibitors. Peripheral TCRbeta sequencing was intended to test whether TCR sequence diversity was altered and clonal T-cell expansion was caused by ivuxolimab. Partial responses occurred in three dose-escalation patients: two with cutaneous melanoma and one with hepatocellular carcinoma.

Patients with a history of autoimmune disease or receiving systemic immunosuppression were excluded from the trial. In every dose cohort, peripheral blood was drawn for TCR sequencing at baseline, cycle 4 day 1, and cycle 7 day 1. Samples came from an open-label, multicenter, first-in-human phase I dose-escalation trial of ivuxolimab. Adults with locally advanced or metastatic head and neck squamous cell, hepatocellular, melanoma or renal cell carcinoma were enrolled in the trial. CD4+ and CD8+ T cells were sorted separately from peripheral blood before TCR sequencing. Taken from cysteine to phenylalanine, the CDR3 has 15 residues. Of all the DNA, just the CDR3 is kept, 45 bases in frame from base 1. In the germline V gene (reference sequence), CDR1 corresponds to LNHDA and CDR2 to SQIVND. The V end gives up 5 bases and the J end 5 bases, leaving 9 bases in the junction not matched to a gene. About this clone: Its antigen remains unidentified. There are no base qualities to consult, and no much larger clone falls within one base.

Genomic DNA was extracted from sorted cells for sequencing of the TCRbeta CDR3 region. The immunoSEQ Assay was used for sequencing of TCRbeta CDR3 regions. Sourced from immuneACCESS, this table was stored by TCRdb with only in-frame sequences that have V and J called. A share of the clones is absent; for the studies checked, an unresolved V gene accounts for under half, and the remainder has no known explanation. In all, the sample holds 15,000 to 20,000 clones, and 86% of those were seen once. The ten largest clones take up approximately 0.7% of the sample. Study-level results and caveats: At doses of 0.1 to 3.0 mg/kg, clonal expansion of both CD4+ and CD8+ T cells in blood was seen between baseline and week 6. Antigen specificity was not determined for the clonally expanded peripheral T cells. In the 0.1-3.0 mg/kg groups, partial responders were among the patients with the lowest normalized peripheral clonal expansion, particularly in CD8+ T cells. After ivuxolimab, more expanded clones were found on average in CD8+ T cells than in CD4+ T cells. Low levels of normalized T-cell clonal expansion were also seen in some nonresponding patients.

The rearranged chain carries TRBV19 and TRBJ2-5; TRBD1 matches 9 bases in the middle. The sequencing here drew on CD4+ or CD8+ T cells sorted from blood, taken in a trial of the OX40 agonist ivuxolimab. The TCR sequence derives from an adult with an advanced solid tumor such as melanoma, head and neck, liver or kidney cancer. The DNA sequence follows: TGTGCCAGTAGTCCTTGGGGACAGGGAAGGGAGACCCAGTACTTC. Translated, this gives CASSPWGQGRETQYF.